The clone carrying this T cell receptor beta chain was recorded a few times. A sort by CD45RO/CCR7/CD25/CD127/CD95/CD27 yielded CD4+ naive, central memory, regulatory and stem cell-like memory cells. Of the isolated RNA, all was reverse transcribed, and so the sequenced material was expressed TCRB transcripts. Some clones are missing from TCRdb's copy, which holds only in-frame ones; the method was immunoSEQ multiplex PCR. The table lists 350,000 to 450,000 clones, 14% of them singletons. The data derive from a study of beta chain features in type 1 diabetes. Per germline, CDR1 SGHAT and CDR2 FQNNGV. This CDR3 is 15 amino acids long. Trimming left V 3 bases short and J 3 bases short, with 14 bases between.

This chain joins TRBV11-2 and TRBJ1-1, with D unclear. The clonotype was recovered from a man aged 30 to 39 in good health. Material: naive CD4+ T cells from blood. Here the CDR3 DNA reads TGTGCCAGCAGCTTTGTCAACGCCGTGGACACTGAAGCTTTCTTT. Translating gives CASSFVNAVDTEAFF.